This T cell receptor (beta chain) was captured by sequencing in a study of blood T cells in healthy people across ages. This clonotype was seen more than once but under ten times. The second PCR ran about 6 to 11 cycles with a sample-barcoded 5' primer and J-beta primers. Each CDR3 protein is one row after TCRdb ran MiXCR on the 5' RACE reads. The repertoire holds some 1.4 million distinct CDR3 sequences, with approximately 38% as singletons. The J segment lost 1 base and the V segment lost 3 bases, leaving 8 bases of the junction unmatched. The CDR3 length is 16 residues. Germline V CDR1 and CDR2: SQVTM, ANQGSEA.

What was sequenced was blood. This clonotype was sampled from a woman under 30 in good health. This chain joins TRBV29-1 and TRBJ1-2; 10 bases agree with TRBD1. CDR3 protein: CSVDLRDRGRNYGYTF. Written as DNA, the CDR3 is TGCAGCGTTGACCTCCGGGACAGGGGACGTAACTATGGCTACACCTTC.